This T cell receptor beta chain was captured by sequencing in a study of blood T cells in healthy people across ages. Study-wide points: Researchers deemed the diversity estimates from one million T cells underestimates. Age brought a roughly linear fall in TCR beta diversity measured per million T cells.

This clonotype showed up just a few times. Its antigen is not identified. The junction shows a germline mismatch at one end, possibly a read error. Germline V lookup: CDR1 MGHRA, CDR2 YSYEKL. This CDR3 contains 15 residues. Through a sample-barcoded 5' primer and a J-beta primer mix, a second PCR was run for about 6 to 11 cycles. TCRdb used MiXCR to reprocess the 5' RACE reads, holding one entry per CDR3 protein. The table lists some 1,000,000 distinct CDR3 sequences, around 25% of them singletons. This sample also appeared in a second study, on T cells of mothers and their children.

The sequence was obtained from a girl aged 2 to 10 in good health. The J gene is TRBJ2-2, the V gene TRBV4-1, with D perhaps TRBD2 (5 bases). The source material was blood. In DNA form, the CDR3 reads TGCGCCAGCAGCCTCACTAGGCGGTACACCGGGGAGCTGCTTTTT. It encodes CASSLTRRYTGELLF.